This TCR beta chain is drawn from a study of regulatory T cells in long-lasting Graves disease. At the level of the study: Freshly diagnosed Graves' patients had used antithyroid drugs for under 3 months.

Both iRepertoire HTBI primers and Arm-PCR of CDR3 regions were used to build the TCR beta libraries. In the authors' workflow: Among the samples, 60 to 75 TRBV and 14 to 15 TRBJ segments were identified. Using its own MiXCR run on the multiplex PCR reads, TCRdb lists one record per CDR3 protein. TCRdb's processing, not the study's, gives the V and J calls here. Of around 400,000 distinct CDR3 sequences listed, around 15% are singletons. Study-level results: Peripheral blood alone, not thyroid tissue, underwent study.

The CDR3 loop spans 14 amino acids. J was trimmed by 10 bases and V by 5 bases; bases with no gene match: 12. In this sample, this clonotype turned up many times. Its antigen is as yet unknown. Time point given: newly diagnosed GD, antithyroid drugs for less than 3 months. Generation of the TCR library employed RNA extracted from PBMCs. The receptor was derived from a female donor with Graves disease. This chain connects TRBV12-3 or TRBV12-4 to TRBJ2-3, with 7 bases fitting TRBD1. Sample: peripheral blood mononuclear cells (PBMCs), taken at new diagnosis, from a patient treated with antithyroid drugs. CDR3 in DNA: TGTGCCAGCAGTCGAGGGGGCGCGGCACTTCCGCAGTATTTT. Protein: CASSRGGAALPQYF.